This is a list of T cell receptor beta chains from one sample in a study of blood T cells in healthy people across ages. TCRdb ran MiXCR on the 5' RACE reads and lists one entry per CDR3 protein. The sample lists hundreds of thousands of distinct CDR3 sequences, 24% seen once, with just over 8.5% in the top ten. This same sample was also taken into another study, of T cells of mothers and their children.

Sequencing input: blood. The receptors originated from a boy younger than 18 in good health. The CDR3 runs from the conserved cysteine through the conserved F or W. The order of the fields is V gene, clone size, CDR3 protein. Some rows mark clone size as missing; the rest say once, few, many or name a class of expanded clone.

V gene: TRBV20-1
clone size: .
CDR3 protein: CSAGRGVRSVETQYF

V gene: TRBV11-2
clone size: few
CDR3 protein: CASSLVAGWNTEAFF

V gene: TRBV5-1
clone size: .
CDR3 protein: CASAAGGNNSPLHF

V gene: TRBV7-2
clone size: .
CDR3 protein: CACSSTGLILGEQYF

V gene: TRBV5-1
clone size: few
CDR3 protein: CASSLPGGTNEKLFF

V gene: TRBV5-1
clone size: .
CDR3 protein: CASSLAGTAPYEQYF

V gene: TRBV18
clone size: few
CDR3 protein: CASSPGSGQETQYF

V gene: TRBV6-6
clone size: .
CDR3 protein: CASSYDGGGNEQYF

V gene: TRBV28
clone size: .
CDR3 protein: CASSFLVGSYGYTF

V gene: TRBV15
clone size: .
CDR3 protein: CATSRDRRAHTYNEQFF

V gene: TRBV5-1
clone size: .
CDR3 protein: CASSVVEMDRYTEAFF

V gene: TRBV15
clone size: .
CDR3 protein: CATSRGGTGSSGANVLTF

V gene: TRBV4-2
clone size: few
CDR3 protein: CASSQDSGGNQPQHF

V gene: TRBV4-1
clone size: .
CDR3 protein: CASSIGGGSYNEQFF

V gene: TRBV5-4
clone size: few
CDR3 protein: CASSLLGGGPGEQYF

V gene: TRBV7-9
clone size: .
CDR3 protein: CASSFPTGGRLVDSYNEQFF

V gene: TRBV7-2
clone size: .
CDR3 protein: CASSLASIPSSYNEQFF

V gene: TRBV29-1
clone size: few
CDR3 protein: CSVVLRDTPRAHNEQFF

V gene: TRBV7-9
clone size: .
CDR3 protein: CASSLVLAGETGANVLTF

V gene: TRBV6-1
clone size: few
CDR3 protein: CASSRRQGKNTGELFF

V gene: TRBV9
clone size: .
CDR3 protein: CASGPQFHEQYF

V gene: TRBV9
clone size: .
CDR3 protein: CASSGHSGPNTGELFF

V gene: TRBV29-1
clone size: few
CDR3 protein: CSGWVETQYF

V gene: TRBV27
clone size: .
CDR3 protein: CASSLTPGRYGYTF

V gene: TRBV12-3/TRBV12-4
clone size: few
CDR3 protein: CASSLGRRHQETQYF

V gene: TRBV15
clone size: .
CDR3 protein: CATSRDRASGSYNERFF

V gene: TRBV7-2
clone size: .
CDR3 protein: CASSLAASGSPQETQYF

V gene: TRBV7-2
clone size: few
CDR3 protein: CASSKRTGSQETQYF

V gene: TRBV20-1
clone size: many
CDR3 protein: CSAGTMTSEVSEQYF

V gene: TRBV3-1
clone size: .
CDR3 protein: CASSQDLASVLTQETQYF

V gene: TRBV12-3/TRBV12-4
clone size: few
CDR3 protein: CASSFRGRSGETQYF

V gene: TRBV2
clone size: .
CDR3 protein: CASSLIHEQYF

V gene: TRBV20-1
clone size: few
CDR3 protein: CSAPRGGGHEQFF

V gene: TRBV7-8
clone size: few
CDR3 protein: CASSKTGGAYNEQFF

V gene: TRBV4-3
clone size: .
CDR3 protein: CASSQDTSGGYEQYF

V gene: TRBV6-5
clone size: few
CDR3 protein: CASSYSLRWSSYEQYF

V gene: TRBV29-1
clone size: .
CDR3 protein: CSVEGREVYNEQFF

V gene: TRBV24-1
clone size: .
CDR3 protein: CATSGGGGRSSYNEQFF

V gene: TRBV28
clone size: few
CDR3 protein: CASSFRRGKNIQYF

V gene: TRBV27
clone size: .
CDR3 protein: CASSLGVSWANVLTF

V gene: TRBV28
clone size: .
CDR3 protein: CASSLVGGRITGELFF

V gene: TRBV28
clone size: .
CDR3 protein: CASRPLLLAGGPSSTDTQYF

V gene: TRBV14
clone size: few
CDR3 protein: CASSQNPGTSGYNEQFF

V gene: TRBV4-2
clone size: few
CDR3 protein: CASSPIGENTEAFF

V gene: TRBV18
clone size: .
CDR3 protein: CASSPPLIKRGIEETQYF

V gene: TRBV15
clone size: .
CDR3 protein: CATSRERLTEAFF

V gene: TRBV10-3
clone size: .
CDR3 protein: CAISESVSAGPREDTQYF

V gene: TRBV6-2/TRBV6-3
clone size: .
CDR3 protein: CASSYGLPGQRATTEAFF

V gene: TRBV6-4
clone size: .
CDR3 protein: CASSDQAGGTDTQYF

V gene: TRBV7-9
clone size: few
CDR3 protein: CASSLGTRSNQPQHF

V gene: TRBV21-1
clone size: .
CDR3 protein: CASSKGGTDFYEQYF

V gene: TRBV11-2
clone size: .
CDR3 protein: CASSLEIPLWGQGNTEAFF